Shown below are 19 T cell receptor beta chains from a single sample sequenced in a study of breast tumors, draining lymph nodes, adjacent tissues. Each CDR3 protein gets one entry after TCRdb re-called the multiplex PCR reads with MiXCR. The table shows 20,000 to 25,000 distinct CDR3 sequences, with around three fifths occurring only once. The material sequenced was tumor-adjacent breast tissue. The source of these receptors is a female donor with breast cancer. Some clones in this sample may be carry-over from other donors' samples.

The chain joins TRBV5-6 to TRBJ1-5, with 10 bases fitting TRBD1. Per the germline V gene, CDR1 is SGHDT and CDR2 is YYEEEE. The CDR3 extends over 14 amino acids. Unmatched junction bases numbered 2, after V lost 3 bases and J lost 5 bases. CDR3 sequence: CASSYGTGDQPQHF. In DNA form, the CDR3 reads TGTGCCAGCAGCTACGGGACAGGGGATCAGCCCCAGCATTTT.

This clonotype is classed as large. The rearrangement joins TRBV7-3 to TRBJ2-1; 7 nucleotides line up with TRBD2. Unmatched junction bases numbered 6, after V lost 3 bases and J lost 4 bases. Per the germline V gene, CDR1 is SGHTA and CDR2 is FQGTGA. This CDR3 comprises 15 residues. This CDR3 is CASSLTSTPYNEQFF. The CDR3 DNA reads as TGTGCCAGCAGCTTGACTAGCACCCCTTACAATGAGCAGTTCTTC.

This clonotype has ten or more counts. The gene calls are TRBV5-1 and TRBJ2-1; 7 bases map to TRBD1. In germline, CDR1 is SGHRS, CDR2 YFSETQ. J was trimmed by 5 bases and V by 4 bases; bases with no gene match: 6. The CDR3 loop spans 14 amino acids. Here the CDR3 DNA reads TGCGCCAGCAGCAGGGGACAGTCCGACAATGAGCAGTTCTTC. This translates into CASSRGQSDNEQFF.

On this clonotype itself: The junction shows a germline mismatch at one end, possibly a read error. The chain combines TRBV7-9 with TRBJ1-6; no definite D call. The germline V gene encodes CDR1 SEHNR and CDR2 FQNEAQ (reference sequence). This CDR3 region has 16 residues. CDR3 bases: TGCGCCAGCAGCACATCGTCGCGAGGTAGTAGTTATCCGCTCCACTTT. It is translated as CASSTSSRGSSYPLHF.

The chain links TRBV20-1 to TRBJ1-2, with 11 positions matching TRBD1. Germline V gene lookup returns CDR1 DFQATT and CDR2 SNEGSKA (reference sequence). CDR3 size: 15 residues. Trimming at V came to 2 bases and at J to 5 bases, leaving 7 bases not matched to a gene. The CDR3 region has the DNA TGCAGTGCTAGAAGGAGCGGGACAGGGGGATATGGCTACACCTTC. This sequence encodes CSARRSGTGGYGYTF.

This clonotype was recorded many times. V is TRBV7-9 and J is TRBJ2-3; 13 positions match TRBD2. This CDR3 comprises 17 residues. The V segment lost 4 bases and the J segment 4 bases; nucleotides outside the gene matches: 8. Germline loops: CDR1 SEHNR, CDR2 FQNEAQ (reference sequence). The CDR3 loop reads CASSWTSGSSRADTQYF. In nucleotides, the CDR3 is TGTGCCAGCAGCTGGACTAGCGGGAGTTCCCGGGCAGATACGCAGTATTTT. The full variable domain, rest sourced from reference TRBV7-9 and TRBJ2-3, is DTGVSQNPRHKITKRGQNVTFRCDPISEHNRLYWYRQTLGQGPEFLTYFQNEAQLEKSRLLSDRFSAERPKGSFSTLEIQRTEQGDSAMYLCASSWTSGSSRADTQYFGPGTRLTVL.

This clonotype was counted ten times or more. J is TRBJ2-1 and V is TRBV5-1; the D gene is possibly TRBD1 (6 bases). This CDR3 region has 17 residues. V was trimmed by 4 bases and J by 2 bases, leaving 19 bases between them. Germline V gene lookup returns CDR1 SGHRS and CDR2 YFSETQ. CDR3 residues: CASSPRGTDSTYNEQFF. Written as DNA, the CDR3 is TGCGCCAGCAGCCCCAGGGGAACGGACAGCACCTACAATGAGCAGTTCTTC.

A word on this clonotype: One junction end does not reproduce the germline sequence, and a read error may be involved. The chain is built from TRBV10-2 and TRBJ2-3, with 11 bases lining up with TRBD2. Germline lookup yields CDR1 WSHSY and CDR2 SAAADI. This CDR3 is 16 amino acids long. This chain's CDR3 is CASSYGTSGGTDTQYF. The CDR3 DNA sequence: TGTGCCAGCAGTTACGGGACTAGCGGAGGAACAGATACGCAGTATTTT.

Relative to its sample, this clonotype is medium-sized (0.01 to 0.1%). The chain employs TRBV6-5 and TRBJ1-6; D gene uncertain. Trimming pared 2 bases from V and 0 bases from J, leaving 5 bases between. Germline V lookup: CDR1 MNHEY, CDR2 SVGAGI. The CDR3 extends over 15 amino acids. CDR3 in DNA: TGTGCCAGCAGTTACGGGTTCTCCTATAATTCACCCCTCCACTTT. Its translation: CASSYGFSYNSPLHF.

This clonotype was picked up many times. The chain is built from TRBV18 and TRBJ2-7; either TRBD1 or TRBD2 may supply D (5 bases each). CDR1 is KGHSH and CDR2 is LQKENI in the germline V gene. This CDR3 region has 14 residues. The V and J ends lost 3 bases and 0 bases respectively, with 9 bases between them. CDR3 residues: CASSPPGHSYEQYF. In nucleotides, the CDR3 is TGTGCCAGCTCACCTCCGGGGCACTCCTACGAGCAGTACTTC.

The chain is built from TRBV6-1 and TRBJ1-4, with 7 bases that match TRBD1. With V trimmed by 3 bases and J by 5 bases, 6 bases remained unmatched. The CDR3 sequence is 15 residues long. CDR1 and CDR2 from the germline V gene are MNHNS and SASEGT. CDR3 loop: CASSDGDSRNEKLFF. CDR3 nucleotide sequence: TGTGCCAGCAGTGACGGGGACAGCAGAAATGAAAAACTGTTTTTT.

This clonotype was observed many times. A much larger clone lies a single base off, so this may be a read error. The CDR3 sequence: CSARSLRDRAGYTF. The DNA of the CDR3 is TGCAGTGCTAGGAGCCTCCGGGACAGGGCGGGCTACACCTTC. The V and J genes are TRBV20-1 and TRBJ1-2; TRBD1 aligns across 9 bases. CDR1 DFQATT and CDR2 SNEGSKA come from the germline V gene (reference sequence). The CDR3 length is 14 residues. V trimming: 3 bases; J trimming: 8 bases; junction bases outside the gene matches: 10.

The rearrangement joins TRBV7-9 to TRBJ2-3, with D uncertain. Germline-derived CDR1 and CDR2 are SEHNR and FQNEAQ (reference sequence). Trimming took off 5 bases at V and 0 bases at J, with 9 bases between the two ends. The CDR3 runs 14 residues. This chain's CDR3 is CASSRMESTDTQYF. CDR3 bases: TGTGCCAGCAGCCGGATGGAGAGCACAGATACGCAGTATTTT.

This clonotype is deemed medium-sized. This chain connects TRBV5-1 to TRBJ2-2; 7 bases match TRBD1. The germline CDR1 and CDR2 sequences are SGHRS and YFSETQ. Trimming took 4 bases from V and 1 from J; bases not matched to a gene: 4. The CDR3 runs 15 residues. The CDR3 reads CASSLRQGNTGELFF. DNA for the CDR3: TGCGCCAGCAGCCTCAGACAGGGGAACACCGGGGAGCTGTTTTTT.

V is TRBV20-1 and J is TRBJ1-5; tentatively, D is TRBD1 (5 bases). The CDR3 length is 14 residues. Germline loops: CDR1 DFQATT, CDR2 SNEGSKA (reference sequence). Trimming pared 5 bases from V and 0 bases from J, leaving 11 bases between. In DNA form, the CDR3 reads TGCAGTGCTGTCGACAGTGATAGCAATCAGCCCCAGCATTTT. Translating gives CSAVDSDSNQPQHF.

In the case of this clonotype: A read error may account for a junction end that differs from germline. The J gene is TRBJ2-1, the V gene TRBV7-2; D is perhaps TRBD2 (7 bases). Germline V gene data show CDR1 as SGHTA and CDR2 as FQGNSA. This CDR3 contains 16 residues. This CDR3 is CANSLVGASGYNEQLF. The CDR3 DNA sequence: TGTGCCAACAGCTTAGTGGGGGCTAGCGGATACAATGAGCAGCTCTTC.

The CDR3: CAISVVQGASGYTF. CDR3 bases: TGTGCCATCAGTGTGGTACAGGGGGCGAGTGGCTACACCTTC. This chain links TRBV10-3 with TRBJ1-2; 9 positions agree with TRBD1. The CDR3 sequence is 14 residues long. The junction had 7 bases not matched to a gene; V was cut back by 4 bases and J by 7 bases. Germline assignment: CDR1 ENHRY and CDR2 SYGVKD.

There are many counts of this clonotype. This chain links TRBV6-5 with TRBJ2-7; 9 bases are shared with TRBD2. Unmatched junction bases numbered 6, after V lost 5 bases and J lost 4 bases. Per germline, CDR1 MNHEY and CDR2 SVGAGI. The CDR3 runs to 14 residues. The CDR3 region is CASSHGLASYEQYF. The CDR3 nucleotides are TGTGCCAGCAGTCACGGACTAGCGTCGTACGAGCAGTACTTC.

The V call is TRBV7-9, the J call TRBJ1-2; D is undetermined. The V end was cut by 5 bases, the J end by 2 bases, with 9 bases between. The CDR3 length is 13 residues. Germline V gene lookup returns CDR1 SEHNR and CDR2 FQNEAQ (reference sequence). In DNA, the CDR3 is TGTGCCAGCAGCCGGACGGAGAACTATGGCTACACCTTC. The encoded protein is CASSRTENYGYTF.